The rows below give T cell receptor beta chains drawn from one sample of a study of beta chain features in type 1 diabetes. Here immunoSEQ multiplex PCR was the method, and the copy in TCRdb shows in-frame clones only, minus some. The data contain about 340,000 clones, roughly 12% of them singletons. Sequencing was carried out using naive CD4+ T cells from blood. These receptors all stem from a woman younger than 30 with type 1 diabetes. CDR3s include the opening cysteine and the closing phenylalanine or tryptophan.

TRBJ2-3 TRBV2 CASSPVLPADTQYF
TRBJ1-2 TRBV10-3 CAISEPTVGRHRGYTF
TRBJ2-7 TRBV27 CASSFKVAGLFSYEQYF
TRBJ2-1 TRBV5-4 CASSKDRSSYNEQFF
TRBJ2-5 TRBV9 CASSVASGSLQETQYF
TRBJ2-6 TRBV27 CASRRTSGISGANVLTF
TRBJ2-2 TRBV2 CASSPGQGARAGELFF
TRBJ1-1 TRBV29-1 CSVANSPGQGDFTEAFF
TRBJ2-3 TRBV20-1 CSAIFTDTQYF
TRBJ2-7 TRBV13 CASSLEAGNYEQYF
TRBJ2-7 TRBV5-1 CASSAHGNFGIYEQYF
TRBJ2-7 TRBV4-1 CASRLWEGSYEQYF
TRBJ2-1 TRBV15 CATSRDTIQGEQFF
TRBJ2-5 TRBV21-1 CASSSPPGQGQETQYF
TRBJ2-5 TRBV5-1 CASSLAGTGAQETQYF
TRBJ2-3 TRBV7-7 CASGPSGRSTDTQYF
TRBJ1-4 TRBV20-1 CSARLLEKLFF
TRBJ1-4 TRBV7-9 CASRPTPGQRDEKLFF
TRBJ1-1 TRBV6-1 CASTTGTGGSTEAFF
TRBJ1-3 TRBV19 CASSIGGSGNTIYF
TRBJ2-2 TRBV5-1 CASSPMTGDTGELFF
TRBJ2-1 TRBV7-2 CASSLRAGGLFNEQFF
TRBJ2-1 TRBV2 CAGGSTSGRLNEQFF
TRBJ2-5 TRBV30 CAWSVRSGLQETQYF
TRBJ2-1 TRBV18 CASSSDPGSYNEQFF
TRBJ2-1 TRBV19 CASRVGGANEQFF
TRBJ2-3 TRBV18 CASSPPRGGTDTQYF
TRBJ2-4 TRBV7-9 CASSSVTGLAGSAFF
TRBJ2-1 TRBV18 CASSPATSGAYNEQFF
TRBJ2-7 TRBV18 CASSPQRGYEQYF
TRBJ2-4 TRBV30 CAWSLGQSDIQYF
TRBJ1-1 TRBV11-3 CASSLTGKAFF
TRBJ2-7 TRBV5-4 CASTTKGLYEQYF
TRBJ2-5 TRBV29-1 CSVEGWLAGDTGEETQYF
TRBJ1-1 TRBV4-2 CASSQDVGLGRVGTEAFF
TRBJ1-1 TRBV6-6 CASSGQGHGTEAFF
TRBJ1-2 TRBV5-1 CASSLEQEYGYTF
TRBJ1-1 TRBV29-1 CSVGGAGTRNTEAFF
TRBJ1-5 TRBV19 CASSIAGSQPQHF
TRBJ2-1 TRBV4-3 CASRRSGTSYNEQFF
TRBJ2-3 TRBV7-9 CASSLVGQVTDTQYF
TRBJ2-1 TRBV11-2 CASSLEPSGGRGYNEQFF
TRBJ2-3 TRBV6-6 CASLTGTSSTDTQYF
TRBJ1-1 TRBV18 CASSLTENTEAFF